This TCR beta chain was observed in a study of tumor-infiltrating lymphocytes in oesophageal squamous cell carcinoma. The CDR3 runs to 14 residues. Germline CDR1 reads SGHTA; CDR2 reads FQGNSA. TCRdb re-called the PCR reads through MiXCR, storing one row per CDR3 protein. Of more than 10,000 distinct CDR3 sequences detected, 55% to 65% appear once; the ten largest clones hold 25% to 30%. Specimen: esophageal tumor tissue. This receptor was identified in a female donor with esophageal squamous cell carcinoma. The rearrangement uses TRBV7-2 and TRBJ2-3; D call uncertain. The last part of the DNA fits TRBJ2-5 better; the J call may be wrong. CDR3 sequence: CASSLNGRQETQYF. CDR3 nucleotides: TGTGCCAGCAGCTTAAATGGGCGGCAGGAGACCCAGTACTTC.